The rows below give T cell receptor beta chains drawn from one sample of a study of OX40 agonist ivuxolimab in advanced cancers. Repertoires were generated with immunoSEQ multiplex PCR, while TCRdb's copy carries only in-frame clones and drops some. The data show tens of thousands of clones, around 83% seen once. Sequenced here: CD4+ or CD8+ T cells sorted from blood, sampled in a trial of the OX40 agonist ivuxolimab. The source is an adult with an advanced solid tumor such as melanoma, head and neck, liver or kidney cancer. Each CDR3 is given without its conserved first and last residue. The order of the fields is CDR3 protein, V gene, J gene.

CDR3: ASSLVQRNTEAF; V: TRBV28; J: TRBJ1-1
CDR3: ASSPPSSGANVLT; V: TRBV19; J: TRBJ2-6
CDR3: ASSRATSTDTQY; V: TRBV7-3; J: TRBJ2-3
CDR3: ASSQDGGIGNQPQH; V: TRBV4-1; J: TRBJ1-5
CDR3: ASSPWTGGSGELF; V: TRBV27; J: TRBJ2-2
CDR3: ATSSEDTQY; V: TRBV15; J: TRBJ2-3
CDR3: ASSWNTDSYGYT; V: TRBV5-1; J: TRBJ1-2
CDR3: ASSQEWTAQETQY; V: TRBV4-2; J: TRBJ2-5
CDR3: ASRRQGATNEKLF; V: TRBV6-5; J: TRBJ1-4
CDR3: ASSLGGRNYNEQF; V: TRBV5-1; J: TRBJ2-1
CDR3: ASSPTLAGGGEQF; V: TRBV5-4; J: TRBJ2-1
CDR3: ASSLWGGRNTEAF; V: TRBV5-8; J: TRBJ1-1
CDR3: ASSEPGRVSYEQY; V: TRBV6-1; J: TRBJ2-7
CDR3: ASSTQGSVTGELF; V: TRBV18; J: TRBJ2-2
CDR3: ASSYSIGGAYEQY; V: TRBV6-5; J: TRBJ2-7
CDR3: ASSAGASWGEQY; V: TRBV2; J: TRBJ2-7
CDR3: ASSLSGGINQPQH; V: TRBV7-9; J: TRBJ1-5
CDR3: ASTPTVLKADTQY; V: TRBV5-1; J: TRBJ2-3
CDR3: ASSVGDTNEKLF; V: TRBV9; J: TRBJ1-4
CDR3: ASSQEFQATATNEKLF; V: TRBV4-1; J: TRBJ1-4
CDR3: ASSEGLAGGPQKNEQF; V: TRBV2; J: TRBJ2-1
CDR3: ASSLLQETQY; V: TRBV5-6; J: TRBJ2-5
CDR3: ASSLGRTAAGDEQF; V: TRBV5-5; J: TRBJ2-1
CDR3: AWSVLAGVSTDTQY; V: TRBV30; J: TRBJ2-3
CDR3: ASSLEPTGELF; V: TRBV5-6; J: TRBJ2-2
CDR3: AGKGQGIYNEQF; V: TRBV7-9; J: TRBJ2-1
CDR3: AMGTGGTGNTIY; V: TRBV10-3; J: TRBJ1-3
CDR3: ASSRLGQGAGNEQF; V: TRBV5-1; J: TRBJ2-1